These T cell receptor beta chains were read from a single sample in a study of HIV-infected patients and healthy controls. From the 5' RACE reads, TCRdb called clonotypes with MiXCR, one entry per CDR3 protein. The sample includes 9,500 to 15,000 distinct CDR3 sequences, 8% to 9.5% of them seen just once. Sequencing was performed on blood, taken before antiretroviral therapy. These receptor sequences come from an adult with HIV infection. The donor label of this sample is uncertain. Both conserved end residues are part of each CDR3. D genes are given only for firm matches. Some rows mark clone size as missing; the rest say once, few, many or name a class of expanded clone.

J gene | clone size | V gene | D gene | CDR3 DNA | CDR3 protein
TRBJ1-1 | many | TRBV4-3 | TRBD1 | TGCGCCAGCAGCCCGGGGACAGGGGGAGCTTTCTTT | CASSPGTGGAFF
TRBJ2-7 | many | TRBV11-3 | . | TGTGCCAGCAGCCCCAGGGTCCACGAGCAGTACTTC | CASSPRVHEQYF
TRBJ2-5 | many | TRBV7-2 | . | TGTGCCAGCAGCTTAGGAGCGGCCCCCTCATCGGAGACCCAGTACTTC | CASSLGAAPSSETQYF
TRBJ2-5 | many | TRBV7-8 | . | TGTGCCAGCAGCTTAGAACGGATTAGCCCGACCCAGTACTTC | CASSLERISPTQYF
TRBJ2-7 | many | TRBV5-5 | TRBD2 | TGTGCCAGCAGCCCGGCGGGGGTTTGGTCCTACGAGCAGTACTTC | CASSPAGVWSYEQYF
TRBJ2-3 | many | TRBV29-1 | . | TGCAGCGTTGGACGCTGGGATACGCAGTATTTT | CSVGRWDTQYF
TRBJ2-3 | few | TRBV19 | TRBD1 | TGTGCCAGTAGTGGGACAGATGCTAGCACAGATACGCAGTATTTT | CASSGTDASTDTQYF
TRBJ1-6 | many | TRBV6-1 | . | TGTGCCAGCAGTGAAGGGGCCCTTCGGCATTCACCCCTCCACTTT | CASSEGALRHSPLHF
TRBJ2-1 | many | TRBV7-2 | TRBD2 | TGTGCCAGCAGCTTAGACGGCGGGGGGGCGTATAATGAGCAGTTCTTC | CASSLDGGGAYNEQFF
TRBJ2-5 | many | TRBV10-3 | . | TGTGCCATCAGTGATCGGGCGGAGACCCAGTACTTC | CAISDRAETQYF
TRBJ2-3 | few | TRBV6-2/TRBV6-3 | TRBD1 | TGTGCCAGCAGACGCGGACAGGCCGACCTAGATACGCAGTATTTT | CASRRGQADLDTQYF
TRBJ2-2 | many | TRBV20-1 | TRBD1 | TGCAGTGCCGGACAGGGGGCAGGAACCGGGGAGCTGTTTTTT | CSAGQGAGTGELFF
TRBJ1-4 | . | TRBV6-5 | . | TGTGCCAGCAGTTACTCGAAGACTAATGAAAAACTGTTTTTT | CASSYSKTNEKLFF
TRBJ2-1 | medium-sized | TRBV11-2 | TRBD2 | TGTGCCAGCAGCTGGCGACTAGCGGGAGAGAAGAATGAGCAGTTCTTC | CASSWRLAGEKNEQFF
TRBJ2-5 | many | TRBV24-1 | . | TGTGCCACCAGTTCAGGAGGTTCAGAGACCCAGTACTTC | CATSSGGSETQYF